The 24 T cell receptor beta chains reported below all come from one sample, sequenced in a study of response to subunit inactivated influenza vaccine. TCRdb re-called the RT-PCR reads with MiXCR, one entry per CDR3 protein. The sample includes about 580,000 distinct CDR3 sequences, 11% to 15% of them seen just once. The sequencing here drew on PBMCs from blood, taken about 11 days after vaccination. Receptors were obtained from a man in his fifties or sixties who received an inactivated influenza vaccine.

This clonotype was detected a few times. The chain links TRBV27 to TRBJ2-1, with D possibly called TRBD1 or TRBD2 (6 bases each). The CDR3 is 16 amino acids. CDR1 and CDR2 (germline): MNHEY, SMNVEV (reference sequence). Trimming took off 0 bases at V and 3 bases at J, with 12 bases between the two ends. In nucleotides, the CDR3 is TGTGCCAGCAGTTTATCAGTCGGGGGCCTCTACAATGAGCAGTTCTTC. Protein: CASSLSVGGLYNEQFF.

This clonotype turned up a few times. The chain has TRBV5-6 and TRBJ1-6, with TRBD1 as a possible D gene (6 bases). CDR1 is SGHDT and CDR2 is YYEEEE in the germline V gene. This CDR3 spans 13 amino acids. Trimming took 2 bases from V and 10 from J, leaving 10 bases between them. The CDR3 here is CASSFFRGSPLHF. The CDR3 nucleotides are TGTGCCAGCAGCTTTTTCAGGGGCTCACCCCTCCACTTT.

V gene TRBV7-9 combines with J gene TRBJ2-7; 9 bases align to TRBD1. From germline, CDR1 is SEHNR and CDR2 FQNEAQ (reference sequence). Germline trimming cut 11 bases from V and 6 bases from J; bases unmatched to any gene: 14. The CDR3 extends over 14 amino acids. In DNA, the CDR3 is TGTGCCTCAATGGACGGGACAGGGAGCTCCGAGCAGTACTTC. This gives the protein CASMDGTGSSEQYF.

This clonotype has a handful of counts. The chain has TRBV7-2 and TRBJ1-2, with D maybe TRBD1 (5 bases). The length of the CDR3 is 14 residues. V lost 5 bases and J 3 bases, leaving 13 bases between the germline ends. From germline, CDR1 is SGHTA and CDR2 FQGNSA. The CDR3 loop reads CASSTSGTDYGYTF. CDR3 DNA: TGTGCCAGCAGCACGTCCGGGACGGACTATGGCTACACCTTC.

The table lists this clonotype with a few counts. The chain is built from TRBV7-2 and TRBJ1-1; D is undetermined. Germline V gene sequence: CDR1 SGHTA, CDR2 FQGNSA. The CDR3 covers 14 residues. Trimming removed 0 bases from V and 4 bases from J, with 9 bases in between. CDR3: CASSLAVTATEAFF. The CDR3 nucleotides are TGTGCCAGCAGCTTAGCTGTGACGGCCACTGAAGCTTTCTTT.

V usage is TRBV6-5 and J usage is TRBJ1-2; D is unresolved. Germline V lookup: CDR1 MNHEY, CDR2 SVGAGI. V was clipped by 0 bases and J by 1 base, with 6 bases between them. The CDR3 length is 14 residues. This CDR3 is CASSYSRDNYGYTF. Here the CDR3 DNA reads TGTGCCAGCAGTTACTCGAGAGATAACTATGGCTACACCTTC.

The chain recombines TRBV12-3 or TRBV12-4 with TRBJ2-7, with TRBD1 matching 8 bases. Trimming cost V 6 bases and J 7 bases; bases outside gene matches: 5. CDR3 length equals 12 residues. CDR3 loop: CASSQGAGEQYF. CDR3 coding DNA: TGTGCCAGCAGCCAGGGGGCGGGGGAGCAGTACTTC.

This clonotype was counted a few times. The chain joins TRBV18 to TRBJ2-7, with D unclear. The CDR3 runs 15 residues. Germline CDR1 and CDR2: KGHSH and LQKENI. V lost 2 bases and J 6 bases, leaving 17 bases between the germline ends. CDR3 sequence: CASSPSSGPISEQYF. DNA for the CDR3: TGTGCCAGCTCACCATCCTCAGGACCTATCTCCGAGCAGTACTTC.

This clonotype has just one count. The gene calls are TRBV28 and TRBJ2-7, with 9 bases aligning to TRBD1. The CDR3 is 18 amino acids. V was clipped by 3 bases and J by 3 bases; unmatched bases: 15. The germline CDR1 and CDR2 sequences are MDHEN and SYDVKM. CDR3 nucleotides: TGTGCCAGCAGTTTCCGCGGCCGGCCGGGACAGGGACTCTACGAGCAGTACTTC. As protein: CASSFRGRPGQGLYEQYF.

This clonotype was seen a few times. This chain uses TRBV5-1 with TRBJ2-1; D is uncertain. V lost 6 bases and J 5 bases, leaving 18 bases between the germline ends. This CDR3 has 15 residues. CDR1 SGHRS and CDR2 YFSETQ come from the germline V gene. The CDR3 here is CASTLQPELNNEQFF. CDR3 coding DNA: TGCGCCAGCACCCTCCAACCCGAGCTAAACAATGAGCAGTTCTTC.

The chain couples TRBV5-1 to TRBJ2-1; 10 bases are a match to TRBD1. The CDR3 sequence is 13 residues long. The germline CDR1 and CDR2 sequences are SGHRS and YFSETQ. Germline trimming cut 5 bases from V and 9 bases from J; bases unmatched to any gene: 5. The CDR3 loop reads CASSVGQGVEQFF. CDR3 nucleotides: TGCGCCAGCAGTGTTGGACAGGGGGTTGAGCAGTTCTTC.

This clonotype occurred a few times. The chain has TRBV5-6 and TRBJ2-7, with TRBD2 matching over 8 bases. V trimming: 1 base; J trimming: 2 bases; junction bases outside the gene matches: 5. Germline CDR1 is SGHDT and CDR2 is YYEEEE. This CDR3 comprises 15 residues. In DNA form, the CDR3 reads TGTGCCAGCAGCTTGCCCGCGGGGGGCCCCTACGAGCAGTACTTC. Its protein is CASSLPAGGPYEQYF.

This clonotype turned up a few times. The V call is TRBV5-6, the J call TRBJ2-1; D is perhaps TRBD2 (5 bases). Germline values: CDR1 SGHDT, CDR2 YYEEEE. This CDR3 has 16 residues. The germline V and J ends were trimmed by 3 bases and 0 bases, with 13 bases remaining between them. The CDR3 region has the DNA TGTGCCAGCAGCTCACTGACTGGGAGCTCCTACAATGAGCAGTTCTTC. Protein sequence: CASSSLTGSSYNEQFF.

This clonotype was seen more than once but under ten times. CDR3 residues: CASSQDGSHYEQYF. Here the CDR3 DNA reads TGCGCCAGCAGCCAAGATGGATCCCACTACGAGCAGTACTTC. This rearrangement joins TRBV4-1 to TRBJ2-7; no definite D call. Germline CDR1 MGHRA, CDR2 YSYEKL. V lost 0 bases to trimming and J lost 3 bases, with 9 bases between them. The CDR3 is 14 amino acids.

This chain links TRBV2 with TRBJ2-1; the match to TRBD2 covers 7 bases. CDR3 size: 19 residues. Looked up from germline, CDR1 is SNHLY and CDR2 is FYNNEI. The junction had 17 bases not matched to a gene; V was cut back by 4 bases and J by 2 bases. CDR3 region: CASSGELRHAGVPYNEQFF. The CDR3 region has the DNA TGTGCCAGCAGTGGAGAGTTGCGGCACGCGGGGGTGCCCTACAATGAGCAGTTCTTC. The variable domain in full, with the rest retrieved from reference TRBV2 and TRBJ2-1, is EPEVTQTPSHQVTQMGQEVILRCVPISNHLYFYWYRQILGQKVEFLVSFYNNEISEKSEIFDDQFSVERPDGSNFTLKIRSTKLEDSAMYFCASSGELRHAGVPYNEQFFGPGTRLTVL.

Only a few counts were recorded for this clonotype. A read error may explain this, as a much larger clone is one base away. The genes are TRBV5-1 and TRBJ2-2, with 11 positions matching TRBD2. J lost 5 bases, V lost 5 bases, and 5 bases had no gene match. The CDR3 runs 15 residues. Per germline, CDR1 SGHRS and CDR2 YFSETQ. This chain's CDR3 is CASRAPSGGTGELFF. CDR3 coding DNA: TGCGCCAGCAGAGCGCCTAGCGGGGGGACCGGGGAGCTGTTTTTT.

This clonotype came up many times. The chain recombines TRBV4-1 with TRBJ2-3; 13 nucleotides align to TRBD2. There are 19 residues in the CDR3. The trim removed 1 base at V and 4 bases at J, leaving 11 bases unmatched. Germline assignment: CDR1 MGHRA and CDR2 YSYEKL. The CDR3, as DNA: TGCGCCAGCAGCCAAGGAGTACTAGCGGGGGGGCCCGGTCCAGATACGCAGTATTTT. Translation: CASSQGVLAGGPGPDTQYF.

This clonotype was picked up a small number of times. The V gene is TRBV6-5, the J gene TRBJ2-7; 12 bases line up with TRBD2. The CDR3 loop spans 17 amino acids. With V trimmed by 2 bases and J by 1 base, 6 bases remained unmatched. CDR1 is MNHEY, CDR2 SVGAGI, per germline. Here the CDR3 reads CASSYTSGGPPSYEQYF. The CDR3 DNA sequence: TGTGCCAGCAGTTACACTAGCGGGGGGCCTCCATCCTACGAGCAGTACTTC.

This clonotype has more than one count but fewer than ten. V is TRBV7-2 and J is TRBJ2-2; a weak D match, TRBD2 (6 bases). Germline loops: CDR1 SGHTA, CDR2 FQGNSA. With 5 bases removed from V and 4 bases from J, the gap between germline ends came to 14 bases. CDR3 length: 15 amino acids. This CDR3 reads CASSPGLSGTGELFF. As DNA, the CDR3 is TGTGCCAGCAGCCCTGGACTAAGTGGCACCGGGGAGCTGTTTTTT.

This chain's CDR3 is CASSPTGTGGYTF. Here the CDR3 DNA reads TGTGCCAGCAGCCCAACAGGGACCGGTGGCTACACCTTC. The genes are TRBV5-6 and TRBJ1-2, with TRBD1 as a possible D gene (6 bases). The germline gives CDR1 SGHDT, CDR2 YYEEEE. CDR3 length: 13 amino acids. Deletions cut 4 bases from V and 7 bases from J, with 14 bases between.

As for this clonotype: At one boundary the junction diverges from the germline segment, which might be a read error. CDR3 loop: CSALRGNPGELFF. The CDR3 coding sequence is TGCAGTGCCTTAAGAGGGAACCCCGGGGAGCTGTTTTTT. This rearrangement joins TRBV20-1 to TRBJ2-2; D might be TRBD2 (5 bases). CDR3 size: 13 residues. The V gene's germline CDR1 is DFQATT and CDR2 SNEGSKA (reference sequence).

This chain connects TRBV7-3 to TRBJ2-3; unclear D gene. Trimming took 0 bases from V and 6 from J, leaving 10 bases between them. The CDR3 runs 14 residues. Germline V lookup: CDR1 SGHTA, CDR2 FQGTGA. For the CDR3, the DNA is TGTGCCAGCAGCTTAACGTTGACCTCGGATACGCAGTATTTT. It yields the protein CASSLTLTSDTQYF.

This clonotype was seen a handful of times. V and J are TRBV19 and TRBJ2-1; the D gene is possibly TRBD2 (7 bases). Trimming shortened V by 3 bases and J by 3 bases, and 15 bases separated the two germline ends. This CDR3 spans 16 amino acids. Germline V gives CDR1 LNHDA, CDR2 SQIVND (reference sequence). The CDR3 spells CASSIIGGQLYNEQFF. CDR3 in DNA: TGTGCCAGTAGTATTATCGGGGGGCAACTCTACAATGAGCAGTTCTTC.

The chain carries TRBV5-1 and TRBJ2-1; TRBD2 aligns across 14 bases. The V and J ends lost 4 bases and 8 bases, in that order; junction bases with no gene match: 5. CDR3 length: 15 residues. The germline gives CDR1 SGHRS, CDR2 YFSETQ. CDR3 DNA: TGCGCCAGCAGCAGGGGACTAGCGGGAGAGTATGAGCAGTTCTTC. The encoded protein is CASSRGLAGEYEQFF.